This T cell receptor (beta chain) stems from a study of T cell responses to AZD1222 COVID-19 vaccine. As to this clone: What it binds is not known.

Assay: immunoSEQ multiplex PCR; the TCRdb copy retains only in-frame clones and omits some. The data show about 130,000 clones, with just over 90% seen just once and about 2.1% held by the top ten. The CDR3 has 14 amino acids. V was shortened by 3 bases and J by 4 bases, with 9 bases between the two germline ends. CDR1 and CDR2 (germline): SEHNR, FQNEAQ (reference sequence). Whole-study results and caveats: Seropositive AZD1222 recipients at baseline numbered only five or six. Spike-specific TCR breadth and depth both grew after two AZD1222 doses. White British ancestry dominated among donors, who included more females, and clonal diversity was possibly underestimated.

This specimen consisted of peripheral blood, obtained on day 0 of AZD1222 vaccination. The gene calls are TRBV7-9 and TRBJ1-4; D perhaps matches TRBD1 (5 bases). The receptor was derived from an adult in good health. The CDR3 DNA follows: TGTGCCAGCAGCTTCAGGGATCGTAATGAAAAACTGTTTTTT. It translates to CASSFRDRNEKLFF.